Included here is one T cell receptor (beta chain) sequence, with context. Data came from immunoSEQ multiplex PCR; TCRdb stores just in-frame clones and leaves some out. The table includes some 240,000 clones, roughly 80% detected once. V shed 6 bases, J shed 4 bases, and the junction held 7 bases outside the gene matches. The germline V gene encodes CDR1 LNHDA and CDR2 SQIVND (reference sequence). The CDR3 has 14 amino acids. This sample is drawn from a study of blood T cell repertoires in COVID-19. Overall study context: Researchers got acute and convalescent COVID-19 samples from the United States, Italy and Spain. T cells, B-cell-depleted T cells, or PBMCs supplied cDNA or gDNA.

The source is a woman in her fifties or sixties with active or convalescent COVID-19. This sequence joins TRBV19 and TRBJ2-3; TRBD1 matches at 7 bases. Source material: peripheral blood. The CDR3, as DNA: TGTGCCAGTAGGGGCAGGGACAGCCCAGATACGCAGTATTTT. Translated, it gives CASRGRDSPDTQYF.